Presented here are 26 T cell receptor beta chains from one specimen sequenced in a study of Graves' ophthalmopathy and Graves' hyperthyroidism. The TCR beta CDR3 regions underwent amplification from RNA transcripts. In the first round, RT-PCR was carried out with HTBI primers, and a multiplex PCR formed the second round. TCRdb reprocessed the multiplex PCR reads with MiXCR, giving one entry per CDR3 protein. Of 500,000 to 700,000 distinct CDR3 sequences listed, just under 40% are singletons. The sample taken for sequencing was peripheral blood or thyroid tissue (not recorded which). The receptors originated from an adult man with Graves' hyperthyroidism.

CDR3 amino acids: CSARVGGTSYNEQFF. The CDR3 DNA sequence: TGCAGTGCTAGAGTAGGCGGAACCTCCTACAATGAGCAGTTCTTC. The J gene is TRBJ2-1, the V gene TRBV20-1; D gene unclear. The CDR3 has 15 residues. Per germline, CDR1 DFQATT and CDR2 SNEGSKA (reference sequence). V was pared by 1 base and J by 0 bases, with 10 bases between.

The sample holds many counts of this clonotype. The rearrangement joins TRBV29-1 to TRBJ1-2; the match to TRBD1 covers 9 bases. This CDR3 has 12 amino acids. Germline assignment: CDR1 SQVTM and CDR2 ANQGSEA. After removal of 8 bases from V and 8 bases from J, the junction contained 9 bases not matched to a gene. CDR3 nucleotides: TGCAGCACTCGGACAGGGACAGGGGGCTACACCTTC. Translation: CSTRTGTGGYTF.

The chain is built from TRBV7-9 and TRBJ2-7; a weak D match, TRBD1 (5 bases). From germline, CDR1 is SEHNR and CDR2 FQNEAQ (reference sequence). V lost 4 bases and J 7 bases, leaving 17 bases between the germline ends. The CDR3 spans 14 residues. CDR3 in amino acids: CASSSFGSPGEQYF. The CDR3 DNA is TGTGCCAGCAGCTCCTTCGGGTCGCCAGGGGAGCAGTACTTC.

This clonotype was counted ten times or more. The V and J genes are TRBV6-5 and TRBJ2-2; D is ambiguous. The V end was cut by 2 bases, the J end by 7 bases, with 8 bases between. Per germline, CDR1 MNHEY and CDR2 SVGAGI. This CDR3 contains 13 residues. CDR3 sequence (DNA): TGTGCCAGCAGTTACGCTGCCGGCGGGGAGCTGTTTTTT. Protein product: CASSYAAGGELFF.

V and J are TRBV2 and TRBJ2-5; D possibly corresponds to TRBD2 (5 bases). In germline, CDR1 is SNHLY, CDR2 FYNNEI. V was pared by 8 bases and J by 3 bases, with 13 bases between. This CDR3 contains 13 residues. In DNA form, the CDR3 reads TGTGCCAGCCGGCGAGAGGGTGAAGAGACCCAGTACTTC. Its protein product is CASRREGEETQYF.

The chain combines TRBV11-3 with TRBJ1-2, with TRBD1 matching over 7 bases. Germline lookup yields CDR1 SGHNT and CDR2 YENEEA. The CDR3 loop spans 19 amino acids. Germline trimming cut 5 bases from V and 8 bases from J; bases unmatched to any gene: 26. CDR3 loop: CASSERVDTGAPTPVGYTF. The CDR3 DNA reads TGTGCCAGCAGCGAAAGAGTGGACACAGGGGCTCCCACCCCCGTCGGCTACACCTTC.

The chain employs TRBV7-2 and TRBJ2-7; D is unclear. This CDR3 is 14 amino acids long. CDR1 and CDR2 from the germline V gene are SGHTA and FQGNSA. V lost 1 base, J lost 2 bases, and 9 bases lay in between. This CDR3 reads CASSLDAGTYEQYF. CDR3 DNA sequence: TGTGCCAGCAGCTTAGATGCAGGTACCTACGAGCAGTACTTC.

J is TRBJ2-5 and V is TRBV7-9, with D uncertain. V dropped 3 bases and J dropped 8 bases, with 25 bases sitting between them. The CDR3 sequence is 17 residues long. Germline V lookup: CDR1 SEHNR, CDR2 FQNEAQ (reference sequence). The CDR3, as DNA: TGTGCCAGCAGCTTCTTTGCCGGGCGACCTCAGCCGGCTACCCAGTACTTC. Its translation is CASSFFAGRPQPATQYF.

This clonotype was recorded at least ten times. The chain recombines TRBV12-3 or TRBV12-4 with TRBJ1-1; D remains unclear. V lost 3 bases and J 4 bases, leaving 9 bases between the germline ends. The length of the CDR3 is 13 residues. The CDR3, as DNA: TGTGCCAGCAGTTTTCATTGGAGCACTGAAGCTTTCTTT. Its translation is CASSFHWSTEAFF.

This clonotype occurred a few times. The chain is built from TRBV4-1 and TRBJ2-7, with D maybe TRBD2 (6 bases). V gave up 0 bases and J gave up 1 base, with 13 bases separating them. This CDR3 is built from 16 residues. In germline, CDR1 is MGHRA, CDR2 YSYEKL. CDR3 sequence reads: CASSQDAGLLSYEQYF. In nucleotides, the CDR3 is TGCGCCAGCAGCCAAGATGCCGGACTACTTTCCTACGAGCAGTACTTC.

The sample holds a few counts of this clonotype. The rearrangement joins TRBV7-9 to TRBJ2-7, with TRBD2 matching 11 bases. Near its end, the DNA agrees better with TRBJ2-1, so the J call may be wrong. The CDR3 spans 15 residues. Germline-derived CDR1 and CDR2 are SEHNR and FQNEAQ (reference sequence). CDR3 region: CASSLEGLAANEQFF. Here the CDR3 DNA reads TGTGCCAGCAGCTTAGAGGGACTAGCGGCTAATGAGCAGTTCTTC.

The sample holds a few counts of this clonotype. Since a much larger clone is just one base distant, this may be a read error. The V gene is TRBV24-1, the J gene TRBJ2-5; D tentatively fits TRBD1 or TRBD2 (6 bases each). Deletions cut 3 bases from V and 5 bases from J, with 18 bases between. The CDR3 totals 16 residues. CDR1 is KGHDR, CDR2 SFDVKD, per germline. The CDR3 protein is CATSDTKKGGLETQYF. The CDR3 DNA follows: TGTGCCACCAGTGATACCAAGAAGGGGGGTCTGGAGACCCAGTACTTC.

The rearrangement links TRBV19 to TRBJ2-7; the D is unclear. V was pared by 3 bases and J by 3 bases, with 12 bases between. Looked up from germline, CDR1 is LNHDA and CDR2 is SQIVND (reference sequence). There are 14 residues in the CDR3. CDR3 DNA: TGTGCCAGTAGTATTGCTGCGGTGGGCTACGAGCAGTACTTC. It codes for CASSIAAVGYEQYF.

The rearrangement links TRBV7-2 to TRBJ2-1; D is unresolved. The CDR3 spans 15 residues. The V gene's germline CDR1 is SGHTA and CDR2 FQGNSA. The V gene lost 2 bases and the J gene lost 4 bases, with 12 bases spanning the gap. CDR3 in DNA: TGTGCCAGCAGCTTATCGTTTGGGGTGTACAATGAGCAGTTCTTC. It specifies CASSLSFGVYNEQFF.

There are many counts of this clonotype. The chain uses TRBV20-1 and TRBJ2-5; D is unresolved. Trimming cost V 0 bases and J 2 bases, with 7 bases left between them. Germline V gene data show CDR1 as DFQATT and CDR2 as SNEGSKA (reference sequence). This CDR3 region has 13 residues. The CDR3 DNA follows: TGCAGTGCTAGAGACAGCCGACAAGAGACCCAGTACTTC. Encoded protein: CSARDSRQETQYF.

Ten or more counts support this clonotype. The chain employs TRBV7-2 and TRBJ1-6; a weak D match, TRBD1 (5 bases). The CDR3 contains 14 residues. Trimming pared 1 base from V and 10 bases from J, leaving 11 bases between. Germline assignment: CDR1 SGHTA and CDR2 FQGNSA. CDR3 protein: CASSLDRFRSPLHF. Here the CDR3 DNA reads TGTGCCAGCAGCTTAGACAGGTTTAGGTCACCCCTCCACTTT. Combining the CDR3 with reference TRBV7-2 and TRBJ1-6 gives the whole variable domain GAGVSQSPSNKVTEKGKDVELRCDPISGHTALYWYRQSLGQGLEFLIYFQGNSAPDKSGLPSDRFSAERTGGSVSTLTIQRTQQEDSAVYLCASSLDRFRSPLHFGNGTRLTVT.

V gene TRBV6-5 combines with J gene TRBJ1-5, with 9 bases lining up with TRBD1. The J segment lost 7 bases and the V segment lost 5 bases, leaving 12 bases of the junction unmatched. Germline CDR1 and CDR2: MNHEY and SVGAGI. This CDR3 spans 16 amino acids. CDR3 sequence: CASSPPGQGRGQPQHF. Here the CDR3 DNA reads TGTGCCAGCAGTCCCCCGGGACAGGGTAGGGGGCAGCCCCAGCATTTT.

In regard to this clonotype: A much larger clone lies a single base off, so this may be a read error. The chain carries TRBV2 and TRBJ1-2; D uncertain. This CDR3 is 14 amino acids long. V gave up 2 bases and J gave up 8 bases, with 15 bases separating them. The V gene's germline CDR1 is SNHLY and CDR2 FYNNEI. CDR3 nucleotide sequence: TGTGCCAGCAGTGAACGTGACACTTGGCAGGGCTACACCTTC. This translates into CASSERDTWQGYTF.

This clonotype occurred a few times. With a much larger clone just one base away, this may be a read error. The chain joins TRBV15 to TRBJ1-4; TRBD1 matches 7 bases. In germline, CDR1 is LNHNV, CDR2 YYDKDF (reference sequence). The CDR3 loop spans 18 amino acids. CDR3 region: CATSRETGDWSTNEKLVF. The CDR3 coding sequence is TGTGCCACCAGCAGAGAAACAGGGGATTGGTCAACTAATGAAAAACTGGTTTTT. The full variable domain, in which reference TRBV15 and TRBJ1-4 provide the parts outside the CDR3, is DAMVIQNPRYQVTQFGKPVTLSCSQTLNHNVMYWYQQKSSQAPKLLFHYYDKDFNNEADTPDNFQSRRPNTSFCFLDIRSPGLGDTAMYLCATSRETGDWSTNEKLVFGSGTQLSVL.

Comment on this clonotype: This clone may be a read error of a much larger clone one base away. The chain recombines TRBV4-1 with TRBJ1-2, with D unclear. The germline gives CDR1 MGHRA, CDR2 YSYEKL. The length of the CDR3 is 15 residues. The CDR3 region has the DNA TGCGTCAGCAGCCCAGGCCCCGGACGTACGAATGGCTACACCTTC. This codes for CVSSPGPGRTNGYTF.

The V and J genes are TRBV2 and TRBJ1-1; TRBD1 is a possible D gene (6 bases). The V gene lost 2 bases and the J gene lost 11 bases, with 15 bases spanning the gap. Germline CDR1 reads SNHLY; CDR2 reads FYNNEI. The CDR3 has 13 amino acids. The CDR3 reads CASSEWGGPYAFF. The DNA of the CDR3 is TGTGCCAGCAGTGAATGGGGGGGGCCGTACGCTTTCTTT.

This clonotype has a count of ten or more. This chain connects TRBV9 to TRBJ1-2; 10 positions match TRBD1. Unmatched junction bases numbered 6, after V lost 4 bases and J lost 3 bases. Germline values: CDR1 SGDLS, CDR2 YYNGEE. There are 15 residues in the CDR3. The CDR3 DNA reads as TGTGCCAGCAGCCCAGGACAGGGGGTTTACTATGGCTACACCTTC. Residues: CASSPGQGVYYGYTF.

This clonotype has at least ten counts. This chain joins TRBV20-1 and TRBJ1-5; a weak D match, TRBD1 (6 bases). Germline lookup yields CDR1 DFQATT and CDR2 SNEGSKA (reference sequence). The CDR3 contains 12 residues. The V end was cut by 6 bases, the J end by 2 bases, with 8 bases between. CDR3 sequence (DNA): TGCAGTGCCCACAGGGGCAATCAGCCCCAGCATTTT. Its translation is CSAHRGNQPQHF.

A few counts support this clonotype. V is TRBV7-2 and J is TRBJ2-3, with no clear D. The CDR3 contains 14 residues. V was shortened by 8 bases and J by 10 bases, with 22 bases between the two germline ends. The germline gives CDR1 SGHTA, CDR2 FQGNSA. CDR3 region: CASGRSSYPHAQYF. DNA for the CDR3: TGTGCCAGCGGCCGGAGCTCATATCCTCATGCGCAGTATTTT.

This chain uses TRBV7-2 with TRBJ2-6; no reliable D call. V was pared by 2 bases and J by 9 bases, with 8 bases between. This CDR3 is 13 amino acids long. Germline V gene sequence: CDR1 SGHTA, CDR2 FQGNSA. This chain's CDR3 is CASSLYWGNVLTF. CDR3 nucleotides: TGTGCCAGCAGCTTATATTGGGGCAACGTCCTGACTTTC.

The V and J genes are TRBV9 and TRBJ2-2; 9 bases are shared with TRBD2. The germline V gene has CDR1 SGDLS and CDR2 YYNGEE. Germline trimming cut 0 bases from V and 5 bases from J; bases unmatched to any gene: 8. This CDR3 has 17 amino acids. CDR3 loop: CASSVGRLAGVTGELFF. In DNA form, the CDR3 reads TGTGCCAGCAGCGTAGGTCGATTAGCGGGAGTTACCGGGGAGCTGTTTTTT.